This is a list of T cell receptor beta chains from one sample in a study of liver allograft versus peripheral blood T cells. TCRdb used MiXCR to reprocess the reads, holding one entry per CDR3 protein. The sample records about 6,100 distinct CDR3 sequences, over 15% being singletons. The receptors originated from a human patient who had a liver transplant. The graft donor may be the source of some T cells. Both conserved end residues are part of each CDR3. The order of the fields is V gene, J gene, clone size, D gene, CDR3 DNA, CDR3 protein. A D gene is named only where the DNA matches it firmly. Size tells how often a clone was seen (once, few, many) or the class of an expanded clone, and some rows leave it out.

TRBV6-1	TRBJ1-2	medium-sized	.	TGTGCCAGCAGTGAAGGCACAGCTCTCATCTATGGCTACACCTTC	CASSEGTALIYGYTF
TRBV9	TRBJ2-2	few	.	TGTGCCAGCAGCGCACAGGTCACAGCGAACACCGGGGAGCTGTTTTTT	CASSAQVTANTGELFF
TRBV10-2	TRBJ1-6	.	.	TGCGCCAGCAGTGCCCTGAGCTCCTATAATTCACCCCTCCACTTT	CASSALSSYNSPLHF
TRBV20-1	TRBJ1-5	.	.	TGCAGTGCCCAACGCAGGGCGGGAAATCAGCCCCAGCATTTT	CSAQRRAGNQPQHF
TRBV18	TRBJ2-7	many	TRBD1	TGTGCCAGCTCACCACTAACCGAGGCACAGGGGTCTTTGTACGAGCAGTACTTC	CASSPLTEAQGSLYEQYF
TRBV18	TRBJ2-1	medium-sized	.	TGTGCCAGCTCACCTAGCGCTGGCTCCTACAATGAGCAGTTCTTC	CASSPSAGSYNEQFF
TRBV12-3/TRBV12-4	TRBJ2-2	many	TRBD1	TGTGCCAGCAGTCTCGACAGGGTCAACACCGGGGAGCTGTTTTTT	CASSLDRVNTGELFF
TRBV11-2	TRBJ1-6	.	.	TGTGCCAGCAGCTTTGGGCCGGACAGTCCCTATAATTCACCCCTCCACTTT	CASSFGPDSPYNSPLHF
TRBV12-3/TRBV12-4	TRBJ1-1	few	.	TGTGCCAGCAGCACCCACCTAGGGACTGAAGCTTTCTTT	CASSTHLGTEAFF
TRBV19	TRBJ1-1	medium-sized	.	TGTGCCAGTAGTGGATGGGGGGGGAGGTTTACTGAAGCTTTCTTT	CASSGWGGRFTEAFF